These 23 T cell receptor beta chains came from one sample sequenced in a study of T cell clonality in common variable immunodeficiency. Study-level points and caveats: Common variable immunodeficiency TCR beta sequences reportedly had fewer deletions and N-nucleotide insertions.

Produced via immunoSEQ multiplex PCR; TCRdb's table is partial and in-frame only. This sample includes around 33,000 clones with no singletons; its ten biggest clones take up about 27%. What these receptors recognize is not known. The sequencing input was peripheral blood mononuclear cells. All receptors come from a human donor with common variable immunodeficiency.

On this clone: Read sequence stops 3 residues before the CDR3 end, and the germline J gene provides the missing end. The genes are TRBV6-4 and TRBJ2-1; 9 positions match TRBD2. The germline V gene encodes CDR1 MRHNA and CDR2 SNTAGT. This CDR3 region has 13 residues. Trimming cost V 11 bases and J 9 bases; bases outside gene matches: 11. The covered CDR3 bases are TGTGCCCTTGCGCGGGAGGGCCCGGTTGAG. Protein sequence: CALAREGPVE. The entire CDR3 is CALAREGPVEQFF.

This clone was picked up a small number of times. From the germline J gene comes the end of the CDR3, since the read stops 3 residues before it. The chain uses TRBV19 and TRBJ2-2; TRBD1 aligns across 7 bases. Germline CDR1 reads LNHDA; CDR2 reads SQIVND (reference sequence). The CDR3 covers 16 residues. V lost 2 bases and J lost 1; bases outside the gene matches: 4. The chain's CDR3 is CASSIYRGGNTGELFF. The DNA read from the CDR3 is TGTGCCAGTAGTATATACAGGGGCGGGAACACCGGGGAG.

This clone was counted at least ten times. The read falls 3 residues short of the CDR3 end, and the missing part is taken from the germline J gene. The rearrangement uses TRBV30 and TRBJ1-1; tentative D call: TRBD1 (6 bases). The V and J ends lost 5 bases and 0 bases respectively, with 10 bases between them. The CDR3 spans 13 residues. The germline CDR1 and CDR2 sequences are GTSNPN and SVGIG (reference sequence). The CDR3 bases that were read are TGTGCCTGGGAGACAGGTTTGAACACTGAA. Translation gives CAWETGLNTE. The full CDR3 protein is CAWETGLNTEAFF.

In its sample, this clone was seen a few times. Sequencing ends 3 residues short of the CDR3 end; the germline J gene provides the rest. The chain couples TRBV5-6 to TRBJ2-1, with 7 bases lining up with TRBD2. CDR1 and CDR2 (germline): SGHDT, YYEEEE. Losses at the gene ends were 1 base for V and 3 bases for J; bases not matched to a gene: 4. This CDR3 has 15 amino acids. The CDR3: CASSLRRERYNEQFF. The CDR3 bases that were read are TGTGCCAGCAGCTTGAGGCGGGAGCGCTACAATGAG. The full variable domain, with the rest looked up from reference TRBV5-6 and TRBJ2-1, is DAGVTQSPTHLIKTRGQQVTLRCSPKSGHDTVSWYQQALGQGPQFIFQYYEEEERQRGNFPDRFSGHQFPNYSSELNVNALLLGDSALYLCASSLRRERYNEQFFGPGTRLTVL.

This clone occurred many times. The CDR3 end falls 3 residues outside the read, so it is completed with the germline J gene. The V gene is TRBV7-2, the J gene TRBJ2-7; TRBD2 matches at 7 bases. Trimming cost V 5 bases and J 6 bases; bases outside gene matches: 13. Looked up from germline, CDR1 is SGHTA and CDR2 is FQGNSA. The length of the CDR3 is 15 residues. CDR3 bases read: TGTGCCAGCAGCAGGCCCTTAGGGCTAGCGGTCGAG. This sequence encodes CASSRPLGLAVE. The full CDR3 protein is CASSRPLGLAVEQYF.

Partial CDR3 DNA: TGCAGTGCTCCCCGCGAGGGGGCTTACGAG. As protein: CSAPREGAYE. The entire CDR3 is CSAPREGAYEQYF. This sequence joins TRBV20-1 and TRBJ2-7, with TRBD1 matching 7 bases. The read finishes 3 residues shy of the CDR3 end, and the germline J gene is used to complete it. The CDR3 contains 13 residues. The V gene's germline CDR1 is DFQATT and CDR2 SNEGSKA (reference sequence). The V gene end was trimmed by 5 bases and the J gene end by 4 bases; junction bases not matched to a gene: 8.

A few counts support this clone. The read terminates 3 residues before the CDR3 end, so the remaining end is supplied by the germline J gene. The chain combines TRBV20-1 with TRBJ2-1; TRBD2 matches 9 bases. Looked up from germline, CDR1 is DFQATT and CDR2 is SNEGSKA (reference sequence). The ends lost 6 bases at V and 6 bases at J; junction bases unmatched: 6. CDR3 length: 13 amino acids. CDR3 bases read: TGCAGTGCGCGACTAGCGGCGGCCAATGAG. This translates into CSARLAAANE. The full CDR3 sequence reads CSARLAAANEQFF.

In this sample, this clone turned up many times. The CDR3 extends 3 residues past the end of the read, so its final part is completed from the germline J gene. The gene calls are TRBV30 and TRBJ2-5; 10 nucleotides agree with TRBD1. The germline CDR1 and CDR2 sequences are GTSNPN and SVGIG (reference sequence). The CDR3 totals 16 residues. With 2 bases clipped from V and 4 bases from J, the junction kept 10 bases outside the gene matches. The sequenced CDR3 bases are TGTGCCTGGAGTTTCGACTGGACAGGGGGTGGAGAGACC. This gives the protein CAWSFDWTGGGET. The whole CDR3 protein is CAWSFDWTGGGETQYF.

This clone was picked up many times. The CDR3 is cut off 3 residues early in the read; its end comes from the germline J gene. The V and J genes are TRBV29-1 and TRBJ2-7; tentative D call: TRBD2 (6 bases). CDR3 length equals 14 residues. Germline V gene lookup returns CDR1 SQVTM and CDR2 ANQGSEA. The germline V and J ends were trimmed by 8 bases and 2 bases, with 19 bases remaining between them. CDR3: CSILPGRTTYEQYF. The CDR3 bases that were read are TGCAGCATCTTGCCGGGACGGACTACCTACGAG.

Ten or more counts support this clone. The read ends 3 residues before the CDR3 terminus; that terminus is restored from the germline J gene. The chain combines TRBV29-1 with TRBJ2-2, with D tentatively TRBD1 (6 bases). Trimming pared 5 bases from V and 4 bases from J, leaving 14 bases between. The CDR3 is 14 amino acids. The germline V gene has CDR1 SQVTM and CDR2 ANQGSEA. The CDR3 bases that were read are TGCAGCGTTTCCCCTCCAGGGGTCACCGGGGAG. Amino acids: CSVSPPGVTGE. The whole CDR3 is CSVSPPGVTGELFF.

The CDR3 sequence: CASSLGSGNYGYTF. Incomplete CDR3 DNA: TGTGCCAGCAGCTTAGGGTCCGGTAACTATGGC. The genes are TRBV7-9 and TRBJ1-2; unclear D gene. The sequenced fragment ends 3 residues before the CDR3 boundary, so the rest is inferred from the germline J gene. Trimming took off 1 base at V and 1 base at J, with 7 bases between the two ends. The CDR3 covers 14 residues. Germline loops: CDR1 SEHNR, CDR2 FQNEAQ (reference sequence).

This clone has ten or more counts. The read finishes 3 residues shy of the CDR3 end, and the germline J gene is used to complete it. The chain uses TRBV5-1 and TRBJ1-1; D is perhaps TRBD1 (5 bases). With 1 base removed from V and 4 bases from J, the gap between germline ends came to 14 bases. CDR1 and CDR2 (germline): SGHRS, YFSETQ. The CDR3 spans 15 residues. This chain's CDR3 is CASSLQGRSSTEAFF. Partial CDR3 DNA: TGCGCCAGCAGCTTGCAGGGCAGGAGTAGCACTGAA.

As regards this clone: Read coverage stops 3 residues before the CDR3 terminus; the germline J gene supplies the remainder. The rearrangement joins TRBV30 to TRBJ2-1; D call uncertain. Germline assignment: CDR1 GTSNPN and CDR2 SVGIG (reference sequence). V was cut by 0 bases and J by 8 bases, with 5 bases left in between. CDR3 length: 11 amino acids. The DNA read from the CDR3 is TGTGCCTGGAGTGTAAGGTATGAG. This encodes CAWSVRYE. The whole CDR3 reads CAWSVRYEQFF.

This clone was detected ten times or more. The read terminates 3 residues ahead of where the CDR3 ends, so the germline J gene completes it. The chain uses TRBV4-1 and TRBJ2-7; no firm D call. In germline, CDR1 is MGHRA, CDR2 YSYEKL. Between the trimmed V and J ends, which lost 4 bases and 5 bases, there was a span of 15 bases. The CDR3 is 14 residues long. The DNA read from the CDR3 is TGCGCCAGCAGCCCCCAAGGGTACGCCAACGAG. Its translation: CASSPQGYANE. In full, the CDR3 is CASSPQGYANEQYF.

This clone has ten or more counts. The read ends 3 residues shy of where the CDR3 ends; the end is completed using the germline J gene. V is TRBV29-1 and J is TRBJ2-5; D may be TRBD1 (5 bases). Between the trimmed V and J ends, which lost 3 bases and 5 bases, there was a span of 7 bases. CDR3 size: 11 residues. Germline assignment: CDR1 SQVTM and CDR2 ANQGSEA. Here the CDR3 reads CSVDRAETQYF. The sequenced CDR3 bases are TGCAGCGTTGACAGGGCGGAGACC.

This clone was counted ten times or more. The sequence runs out 3 residues before the end of the CDR3; the remainder is reconstructed from the germline J gene. The rearrangement links TRBV29-1 to TRBJ2-3, with 11 bases fitting TRBD2. Per the germline V gene, CDR1 is SQVTM and CDR2 is ANQGSEA. This CDR3 is built from 14 residues. The trim removed 7 bases at V and 1 base at J, leaving 4 bases unmatched. The sequenced CDR3 bases are TGCAGCGCCCAACTAGCGGGGGGCACAGATACG. The encoded protein is CSAQLAGGTDT. The whole CDR3 sequence reads CSAQLAGGTDTQYF.

This clone is medium-sized. CDR3 DNA (partial): TGTGCCTCCCGAATGGGGGCAGGACCCCTTAATGGC. Its translation is CASRMGAGPLNG. The entire CDR3 protein reads CASRMGAGPLNGYTF. The chain uses TRBV9 and TRBJ1-2, with D tentatively TRBD1 (6 bases). The read falls 3 residues short of the CDR3 end, and the missing part is taken from the germline J gene. Germline V gives CDR1 SGDLS, CDR2 YYNGEE. The CDR3 is 15 residues long. Trimming took off 10 bases at V and 6 bases at J, with 25 bases between the two ends.

This clone was counted at least ten times. The read stops 3 residues short of the end of the CDR3; the missing end is completed from the germline J gene. The genes are TRBV3-1 (or the pseudogene TRBV3-2) and TRBJ1-2; D not certain. The CDR3 totals 15 residues. In germline, CDR1 is LGHDT, CDR2 YNNKEL (reference sequence). V was clipped by 1 base and J by 0 bases, with 9 bases between them. The DNA read from the CDR3 is TGTGCCAGCAGCCAAGTAGTTTTACCTAACTATGGC. Encoded protein: CASSQVVLPNYG. The full CDR3 protein is CASSQVVLPNYGYTF.

This clone came up a few times. The read ends 3 residues shy of where the CDR3 ends; the end is completed using the germline J gene. This sequence joins TRBV5-1 and TRBJ2-2, with TRBD2 as a possible D gene (5 bases). The ends were cut back, 5 bases at V and 7 bases at J, with 18 bases in the middle. This CDR3 spans 15 amino acids. Germline CDR1 SGHRS, CDR2 YFSETQ. The CDR3 is CASRGYSVRIGELFF. The CDR3 DNA, read in part, is TGCGCCAGCAGGGGGTATAGCGTTCGAATCGGGGAG.

This clone has a count of ten or more. With the read ending 3 residues before the CDR3 end, the germline J gene is used to fill in that end. The chain carries TRBV7-3 and TRBJ2-1, with 7 bases aligning to TRBD2. This CDR3 is 13 amino acids long. Trimming cost V 5 bases and J 9 bases; bases outside gene matches: 7. Germline V CDR1 and CDR2: SGHTA, FQGTGA. Partial CDR3 DNA: TGTGCCAGCAGCGTTATACTAGCGAGTGAG. It codes for CASSVILASE. The entire CDR3 sequence reads CASSVILASEQFF.

This clone was seen repeatedly, ten times or more. From the germline J gene comes the end of the CDR3, since the read stops 3 residues before it. V and J are TRBV6-1 and TRBJ2-6; unclear D gene. CDR1 MNHNS and CDR2 SASEGT come from the germline V gene. The CDR3 runs 15 residues. Between the trimmed V and J ends, which lost 3 bases and 0 bases, there was a span of 6 bases. The DNA read from the CDR3 is TGTGCCAGCAGTGATACTATCTCTGGGGCCAACGTC. It encodes CASSDTISGANV. The entire CDR3 sequence reads CASSDTISGANVLTF.

This clone was seen more than once but under ten times. The CDR3 is cut off 3 residues early in the read; its end comes from the germline J gene. J is TRBJ2-5 and V is TRBV19, with 11 bases identical to TRBD1. Germline V gene lookup returns CDR1 LNHDA and CDR2 SQIVND (reference sequence). V gave up 2 bases and J gave up 4 bases; unmatched junction bases: 6. This CDR3 comprises 16 residues. The CDR3 sequence is CASSIHPGQGVETQYF. CDR3 DNA, as far as it was read: TGTGCCAGTAGTATACACCCGGGACAGGGGGTAGAGACC.

This clone came up many times. The CDR3: CASSLSASSAYEQYF. The DNA read from the CDR3 is TGTGCCAGCAGCTTATCGGCTAGCAGCGCCTACGAG. This sequence joins TRBV7-3 and TRBJ2-7, with D possibly TRBD2 on 5 matching bases. Read coverage stops 3 residues before the CDR3 terminus; the germline J gene supplies the remainder. The CDR3 is 15 residues long. V gave up 2 bases and J gave up 2 bases, with 13 bases separating them. Germline CDR1 and CDR2: SGHTA and FQGTGA.